Following are 29 T cell receptor beta chains from one sample sequenced in a study of a mutant IDH1 vaccine in newly diagnosed glioma. Documented time point: week 47, end of study. Vaccinated patients received 300 ug of mutant IDH1 20-mer peptide per dose, with topical imiquimod. TCRdb keeps only in-frame clones here, not all; method: immunoSEQ multiplex PCR. This sample carries around 65,000 clones, 75% to 90% of them seen once, and the ten largest clones take 3.8%. These receptors have no known antigen. The source material was PBMCs, sampled from a glioma patient whose treatment included an IDH1 peptide vaccine. The receptors were sampled from a man aged 30-40 years with glioma.

This clone was found a few times. The V gene is TRBV5-1, the J gene TRBJ1-1; D might be TRBD1 (5 bases). The germline gives CDR1 SGHRS, CDR2 YFSETQ. The germline V and J ends were trimmed by 2 bases and 1 base, with 6 bases remaining between them. The CDR3 spans 13 residues. CDR3 DNA: TGCGCCAGCAGCTTTGGGGGGAACACTGAAGCTTTCTTT. It is translated as CASSFGGNTEAFF.

This sequence joins TRBV7-9 and TRBJ1-6, with TRBD1 matching 8 bases. Germline trimming cut 4 bases from V and 7 bases from J; bases unmatched to any gene: 6. The CDR3 has 15 residues. CDR1 SEHNR and CDR2 FQNEAQ come from the germline V gene (reference sequence). The CDR3 spells CASSSTGTGNSPLHF. CDR3 DNA: TGTGCCAGCAGCTCGACCGGGACAGGAAATTCACCCCTCCACTTT.

The CDR3 region has the DNA TGTGCCTGGACGGCTAGCTCCTACGAGCAGTACTTC. It codes for CAWTASSYEQYF. The chain recombines TRBV30 with TRBJ2-7; D gene ambiguous. V was cut by 4 bases and J by 0 bases, with 7 bases left in between. The CDR3 consists of 12 residues. Germline CDR1 and CDR2: GTSNPN and SVGIG (reference sequence).

J is TRBJ2-3 and V is TRBV9, with unresolved D. V was shortened by 1 base and J by 4 bases, with 10 bases between the two germline ends. The CDR3 runs 14 residues. Germline V lookup: CDR1 SGDLS, CDR2 YYNGEE. For the CDR3, the DNA is TGTGCCAGCAGCGTAACCTTAGCAGCAGATACGCAGTATTTT. It codes for CASSVTLAADTQYF.

In this sample, this clone turned up a few times. The chain couples TRBV4-2 to TRBJ1-1; D gene unclear. Trimming stripped 0 bases from V and 0 bases from J, with 8 bases between. Germline V gene sequence: CDR1 LGHNA, CDR2 YNFKEQ. The CDR3 has 15 residues. The CDR3 protein is CASSQEWLMNTEAFF. CDR3 nucleotide sequence: TGTGCCAGCAGCCAAGAATGGCTCATGAACACTGAAGCTTTCTTT.

In DNA form, the CDR3 reads TGTGCCAGCAGCTTAGACGAACAAGAGACCCAGTACTTC. Its translation: CASSLDEQETQYF. The chain combines TRBV11-2 with TRBJ2-5; D call uncertain. The CDR3 has 13 amino acids. Trimming shortened V by 0 bases and J by 2 bases, and 4 bases separated the two germline ends. CDR1 and CDR2 (germline): SGHAT, FQNNGV. The whole variable domain, filled in from reference TRBV11-2 and TRBJ2-5, reads EAGVAQSPRYKIIEKRQSVAFWCNPISGHATLYWYQQILGQGPKLLIQFQNNGVVDDSQLPKDRFSAERLKGVDSTLKIQPAKLEDSAVYLCASSLDEQETQYFGPGTRLLVL.

The table lists this clone with a count of one. The J gene is TRBJ2-3, the V gene TRBV2; 7 bases fit TRBD2. CDR3 length: 15 residues. In germline, CDR1 is SNHLY, CDR2 FYNNEI. The J segment lost 0 bases and the V segment lost 3 bases, leaving 3 bases of the junction unmatched. This CDR3 is CASSEWRGSTDTQYF. The CDR3 DNA reads TGTGCCAGCAGTGAGTGGCGGGGGAGCACAGATACGCAGTATTTT. Looking up the rest from reference TRBV2 and TRBJ2-3 gives the full variable domain: EPEVTQTPSHQVTQMGQEVILRCVPISNHLYFYWYRQILGQKVEFLVSFYNNEISEKSEIFDDQFSVERPDGSNFTLKIRSTKLEDSAMYFCASSEWRGSTDTQYFGPGTRLTVL.

The rearrangement uses TRBV5-5 and TRBJ1-1; D gene uncertain. Trimming pared 4 bases from V and 7 bases from J, leaving 11 bases between. Per germline, CDR1 SGHKS and CDR2 YYEKEE (reference sequence). The CDR3 length is 12 residues. As DNA, the CDR3 is TGTGCCAGCAGCGGACTCCATGATGAAGCTTTCTTT. Translating gives CASSGLHDEAFF.

The chain uses TRBV2 and TRBJ2-3; a possible D gene is TRBD2 (6 bases). The germline V gene encodes CDR1 SNHLY and CDR2 FYNNEI. V was trimmed by 7 bases and J by 6 bases, leaving 14 bases between them. The CDR3 covers 13 residues. The CDR3 sequence is CASTRTTYDTQYF. As DNA, the CDR3 is TGTGCCAGCACTCGGACTACTTACGATACGCAGTATTTT.

This rearrangement joins TRBV6-5 to TRBJ2-7; the match to TRBD1 covers 8 bases. CDR3 length: 16 residues. V lost 0 bases to trimming and J lost 1 base; unmatched junction nucleotides: 5. The germline V gene has CDR1 MNHEY and CDR2 SVGAGI. Here the CDR3 reads CASSYSGQGISYEQYF. CDR3 bases: TGTGCCAGCAGTTACTCAGGACAGGGAATATCCTACGAGCAGTACTTC.

V usage is TRBV18 and J usage is TRBJ1-2, with D possibly TRBD1 on 5 matching bases. The CDR3 has 18 amino acids. The ends were cut back, 3 bases at V and 1 base at J, with 21 bases in the middle. In germline, CDR1 is KGHSH, CDR2 LQKENI. Written as DNA, the CDR3 is TGTGCCAGCTCACCTCCGGGGCCGAACAGACATAATAACTATGGCTACACCTTC. This encodes CASSPPGPNRHNNYGYTF.

The V call is TRBV6-1, the J call TRBJ2-1; 14 nucleotides match TRBD2. The CDR3 spans 15 residues. Germline V lookup: CDR1 MNHNS, CDR2 SASEGT. V was pared by 3 bases and J by 10 bases, with 5 bases of the junction left unmatched. Here the CDR3 DNA reads TGTGCCAGCAGTGAGACTAGCGGGGGGGTCGGGGAGCAGTTCTTC. Translating it yields CASSETSGGVGEQFF.

The chain joins TRBV5-1 to TRBJ2-3; TRBD2 matches 10 bases. Germline V gene data show CDR1 as SGHRS and CDR2 as YFSETQ. Trimming cost V 5 bases and J 4 bases; bases outside gene matches: 10. The CDR3 sequence is 16 residues long. The DNA for the CDR3 is TGCGCCAGCAGACAGGGAGCGGGGGGGCCCCCAGATACGCAGTATTTT. This sequence encodes CASRQGAGGPPDTQYF.

V usage is TRBV2 and J usage is TRBJ1-1; D not resolved. CDR1 is SNHLY and CDR2 is FYNNEI in the germline V gene. Trimming took 10 bases from V and 5 from J, leaving 11 bases between them. The CDR3 covers 11 residues. The CDR3 nucleotides read TGTGCCACCCCTGCGGGAACTGAAGCTTTCTTT. Its protein product is CATPAGTEAFF. Filled out from reference TRBV2 and TRBJ1-1, the complete variable domain reads EPEVTQTPSHQVTQMGQEVILRCVPISNHLYFYWYRQILGQKVEFLVSFYNNEISEKSEIFDDQFSVERPDGSNFTLKIRSTKLEDSAMYFCATPAGTEAFFGQGTRLTVV.

The chain is built from TRBV30 and TRBJ1-5; the D gene is possibly TRBD1 (6 bases). The CDR3 spans 14 residues. V lost 3 bases and J lost 6, with 15 bases in between. Germline assignment: CDR1 GTSNPN and CDR2 SVGIG (reference sequence). CDR3 coding DNA: TGTGCCTGGAGCGAGGGGACAATTTCTCAGCCCCAGCATTTT. It codes for CAWSEGTISQPQHF.

The chain carries TRBV10-1 and TRBJ2-5, with D possibly TRBD1 on 6 matching bases. V lost 2 bases, J lost 5 bases, and 21 bases lay in between. There are 17 residues in the CDR3. Germline V gene lookup returns CDR1 WNHNN and CDR2 SYGVQD (reference sequence). CDR3 DNA: TGCGCCAGCAGTGAGGGGGGCTGGGGAGACTCTGACGAGACCCAGTACTTC. Protein product: CASSEGGWGDSDETQYF.

This clone has only a few counts. The chain combines TRBV5-1 with TRBJ2-3, with a possible D match to TRBD1 (6 bases). V lost 2 bases, J lost 2 bases, and 12 bases lay in between. Germline-derived CDR1 and CDR2 are SGHRS and YFSETQ. The CDR3 contains 15 residues. This CDR3 is CASSFYRDNTDTQYF. As DNA, the CDR3 is TGCGCCAGCAGCTTTTACCGGGACAACACAGATACGCAGTATTTT. The variable domain in full, completed from reference TRBV5-1 and TRBJ2-3, reads KAGVTQTPRYLIKTRGQQVTLSCSPISGHRSVSWYQQTPGQGLQFLFEYFSETQRNKGNFPGRFSGRQFSNSRSEMNVSTLELGDSALYLCASSFYRDNTDTQYFGPGTRLTVL.

The chain recombines TRBV6-6 with TRBJ1-2; perhaps TRBD1 as D (6 bases). Germline CDR1 is MNHNY and CDR2 is SVGAGI (reference sequence). Trimming stripped 7 bases from V and 8 bases from J, with 17 bases between. This CDR3 region has 13 residues. CDR3 amino acids: CASTMGGPGGYTF. CDR3 sequence (DNA): TGTGCCAGCACCATGGGGGGGCCGGGCGGCTACACCTTC.

Sample share makes this clone medium-sized (0.01 to 0.1%). The rearrangement links TRBV10-3 to TRBJ2-2, with D possibly matching TRBD1 (5 bases). This CDR3 contains 13 residues. Trimming shortened V by 3 bases and J by 3 bases, and 5 bases separated the two germline ends. Germline CDR1 ENHRY, CDR2 SYGVKD. The CDR3 nucleotides are TGTGCCATCAGTGACAGGGACACCGGGGAGCTGTTTTTT. This sequence encodes CAISDRDTGELFF.

The chain couples TRBV15 to TRBJ1-4, with a possible D match to TRBD1 (5 bases). The CDR3 is 16 residues long. The germline CDR1 and CDR2 sequences are LNHNV and YYDKDF (reference sequence). V was trimmed by 1 base and J by 5 bases, leaving 14 bases between them. CDR3 in DNA: TGTGCCACCAGCAGAGTCCTGGGCCCAGGGAATGAAAAACTGTTTTTT. Amino acids: CATSRVLGPGNEKLFF.

The chain combines TRBV6-1 with TRBJ1-3; 7 bases agree with TRBD1. CDR3 size: 15 residues. V trimming: 10 bases; J trimming: 0 bases; junction bases outside the gene matches: 9. Germline assignment: CDR1 MNHNS and CDR2 SASEGT. CDR3 protein: CATRPGQVSGNTIYF. The CDR3 nucleotides read TGTGCCACTCGCCCCGGACAGGTCTCTGGAAACACCATATATTTT.

The V and J genes are TRBV6-5 and TRBJ2-7; D possibly corresponds to TRBD2 (5 bases). Per the germline V gene, CDR1 is MNHEY and CDR2 is SVGAGI. CDR3 size: 13 residues. Trimming pared 6 bases from V and 3 bases from J, leaving 12 bases between. The chain's CDR3 is CASSRGSVYEQYF. CDR3 nucleotide sequence: TGTGCCAGCAGCCGAGGGAGTGTCTACGAGCAGTACTTC.

The chain is built from TRBV28 and TRBJ1-5; TRBD1 agrees at 8 bases. V shed 3 bases, J shed 4 bases, and the junction held 5 bases outside the gene matches. CDR1 is MDHEN and CDR2 is SYDVKM in the germline V gene. The CDR3 totals 15 residues. The chain's CDR3 is CASSLQGARNQPQHF. The DNA for the CDR3 is TGTGCCAGCAGTTTGCAGGGGGCGAGGAATCAGCCCCAGCATTTT.

This clone was counted only a few times. The chain has TRBV7-8 and TRBJ1-1, with 8 bases aligning to TRBD1. The germline CDR1 and CDR2 sequences are SGHVS and FQNEAQ. Trimming cost V 4 bases and J 0 bases; bases outside gene matches: 4. This CDR3 comprises 15 residues. The CDR3 loop is CASSSPDRVNTEAFF. The CDR3 coding sequence is TGTGCCAGCAGCTCACCGGACAGGGTGAACACTGAAGCTTTCTTT.

The V and J genes are TRBV10-1 and TRBJ2-7; 9 bases are a match to TRBD1. Per germline, CDR1 WNHNN and CDR2 SYGVQD (reference sequence). CDR3 length: 15 amino acids. J gave up 4 bases and V 6 bases, and 10 bases lay outside the gene matches. For the CDR3, the DNA is TGCGCCAGCAGCGGGTCTGGGACAGGGCCTTACGAGCAGTACTTC. This sequence encodes CASSGSGTGPYEQYF.

The chain links TRBV7-8 to TRBJ1-2; TRBD1 agrees at 8 bases. From germline, CDR1 is SGHVS and CDR2 FQNEAQ. V lost 3 bases, J lost 4 bases, and 10 bases stayed unmatched. This CDR3 contains 16 residues. CDR3 amino acids: CASSLTGTGGSYGYTF. CDR3 sequence (DNA): TGTGCCAGCAGCTTGACAGGGACAGGTGGTTCCTATGGCTACACCTTC.

J is TRBJ1-2 and V is TRBV5-1; maybe TRBD1 (6 bases). V lost 1 base and J 2 bases, leaving 12 bases between the germline ends. Germline assignment: CDR1 SGHRS and CDR2 YFSETQ. The CDR3 is 15 amino acids. The CDR3: CASSLMLGQNYGYTF. The CDR3 nucleotides are TGCGCCAGCAGCTTGATGCTAGGACAGAACTATGGCTACACCTTC.

The chain is built from TRBV15 and TRBJ2-2, with 7 bases that match TRBD1. The germline gives CDR1 LNHNV, CDR2 YYDKDF (reference sequence). This CDR3 comprises 22 residues. With 0 bases clipped from V and 1 base from J, the junction kept 20 bases outside the gene matches. The CDR3 nucleotides are TGTGCCACCAGCAGAGAACTCGAGGTATTAAAAATCGACAGGGTGAACACCGGGGAGCTGTTTTTT. Residues: CATSRELEVLKIDRVNTGELFF.

The gene calls are TRBV29-1 and TRBJ2-6, with D perhaps given as TRBD1 or TRBD2 (5 bases each). The V and J ends lost 5 bases and 4 bases respectively, with 15 bases between them. The CDR3 spans 15 residues. Germline CDR1 is SQVTM and CDR2 is ANQGSEA. This CDR3 reads CSVTTGAAGANVLTF. CDR3 nucleotide sequence: TGCAGCGTTACCACCGGGGCCGCCGGGGCCAACGTCCTGACTTTC. The whole variable domain, filled in from reference TRBV29-1 and TRBJ2-6, reads SAVISQKPSRDICQRGTSLTIQCQVDSQVTMMFWYRQQPGQSLTLIATANQGSEATYESGFVIDKFPISRPNLTFSTLTVSNMSPEDSSIYLCSVTTGAAGANVLTFGAGSRLTVL.